The 20 T cell receptor beta chains in this list originate from one sample, sequenced in a study of blood T cell repertoires in COVID-19 (dated by TCRdb to 2020 to 2021). Library preparation employed the immunoSEQ multiplex PCR assay. In TCRdb, the immuneACCESS table is reduced to in-frame sequences with V and J assigned. These tables do not hold every clone; where another copy was compared, an unresolved V gene accounts for under half, and the others remain unexplained. Across this sample there are some 74,000 clones, with about nine tenths seen only once. The biggest ten clones account for roughly 7% of the sample. Sequencing was done on a sample of peripheral blood. These receptors all stem from a middle-aged man with active COVID-19.

The CDR3, as DNA: TGTGCCAGCTCACTTACTGTGAGCGGGGGGGCTAGTGAGCAGTTCTTC. Protein product: CASSLTVSGGASEQFF. The chain uses TRBV18 and TRBJ2-1, with 10 bases fitting TRBD2. The CDR3 totals 16 residues. J gave up 9 bases and V 4 bases, and 12 bases lay outside the gene matches. The germline V gene has CDR1 KGHSH and CDR2 LQKENI.

This clone was detected once. V usage is TRBV7-3 and J usage is TRBJ2-5; TRBD1 agrees at 8 bases. Trimming cost V 6 bases and J 4 bases; bases outside gene matches: 4. In germline, CDR1 is SGHTA, CDR2 FQGTGA. This CDR3 is built from 13 residues. This CDR3 reads CASSRDRGETQYF. The CDR3 DNA reads TGTGCCAGCAGTCGAGACAGGGGAGAGACCCAGTACTTC. Combining the CDR3 with reference TRBV7-3 and TRBJ2-5 gives the whole variable domain GAGVSQTPSNKVTEKGKYVELRCDPISGHTALYWYRQSLGQGPEFLIYFQGTGAADDSGLPNDRFFAVRPEGSVSTLKIQRTERGDSAVYLCASSRDRGETQYFGPGTRLLVL.

This chain uses TRBV28 with TRBJ1-2; possible D gene TRBD1, 5 bases. CDR3 size: 14 residues. V was trimmed by 7 bases and J by 8 bases, leaving 20 bases between them. Per the germline V gene, CDR1 is MDHEN and CDR2 is SYDVKM. The CDR3: CASIIKAWGMGYTF. The CDR3, as DNA: TGTGCCAGCATCATTAAAGCCTGGGGCATGGGCTACACCTTC.

The chain employs TRBV24-1 and TRBJ1-1; D call uncertain. The CDR3 contains 15 residues. With 2 bases removed from V and 1 base from J, the gap between germline ends came to 10 bases. Per germline, CDR1 KGHDR and CDR2 SFDVKD. DNA of the CDR3: TGTGCCACCAGTGATTCCGGGGAGGGGAACACTGAAGCTTTCTTT. Encoded protein: CATSDSGEGNTEAFF.

J is TRBJ2-7 and V is TRBV12-3 or TRBV12-4, with unresolved D. V was trimmed by 6 bases and J by 12 bases, leaving 15 bases between them. The CDR3 is 11 residues long. In DNA, the CDR3 is TGTGCCAGCAGCCTTGGGCCCCTCAGGTACTTC. As protein: CASSLGPLRYF.

This chain connects TRBV9 to TRBJ2-5; 9 bases are shared with TRBD1. The ends lost 3 bases at V and 2 bases at J; junction bases unmatched: 8. CDR3 length: 16 amino acids. The V gene's germline CDR1 is SGDLS and CDR2 YYNGEE. CDR3 bases: TGTGCCAGCAGCGGAGGGACAGGGAAGCGGCAAGAGACCCAGTACTTC. It is translated as CASSGGTGKRQETQYF.

This sequence joins TRBV23-1 and TRBJ2-1; TRBD2 is a possible D gene (6 bases). TRBV23-1 falls under the ORF class, with uncertain function. This CDR3 is 15 amino acids long. V lost 6 bases, J lost 8 bases, and 20 bases lay in between. CDR3 bases: TGCGCCAGCAGACTAACCGGGACTTCTCCCGATGAGCAGTTCTTC. Translated: CASRLTGTSPDEQFF.

The rearrangement uses TRBV27 and TRBJ1-4, with D uncertain. Germline values: CDR1 MNHEY, CDR2 SMNVEV (reference sequence). The CDR3 runs 15 residues. The germline V and J ends were trimmed by 6 bases and 4 bases, with 15 bases remaining between them. In DNA form, the CDR3 reads TGTGCCAGCAGCCCGGCGGCAAGTTATAATGAAAAACTGTTTTTT. It specifies CASSPAASYNEKLFF.

The chain carries TRBV7-3 and TRBJ2-5, with D perhaps matching TRBD2 (7 bases). Germline assignment: CDR1 SGHTA and CDR2 FQGTGA. This CDR3 has 15 residues. V dropped 5 bases and J dropped 5 bases, with 18 bases sitting between them. The CDR3 DNA is TGTGCCAGCAGCCCTGGGGGGGGCCTCGGGGAGACCCAGTACTTC. Amino acid sequence: CASSPGGGLGETQYF. Full variable domain (remainder filled in from reference TRBV7-3 and TRBJ2-5): GAGVSQTPSNKVTEKGKYVELRCDPISGHTALYWYRQSLGQGPEFLIYFQGTGAADDSGLPNDRFFAVRPEGSVSTLKIQRTERGDSAVYLCASSPGGGLGETQYFGPGTRLLVL.

This clone occurred once. This sequence joins TRBV9 and TRBJ1-1; 7 positions agree with TRBD1. The germline CDR1 and CDR2 sequences are SGDLS and YYNGEE. The V gene end was trimmed by 3 bases and the J gene end by 3 bases; junction bases not matched to a gene: 14. The CDR3 has 17 residues. The DNA for the CDR3 is TGTGCCAGCAGCGAGAGACAGGGACTTTTTGCGGACACTGAAGCTTTCTTT. Its protein product is CASSERQGLFADTEAFF.

The chain combines TRBV12-5 with TRBJ1-1; D may be TRBD1 (5 bases). There are 17 residues in the CDR3. CDR1 and CDR2 (germline): LGHNT, FRNRAP. V lost 1 base to trimming and J lost 3 bases, with 18 bases between them. For the CDR3, the DNA is TGTGCTAGTGGTTTGGCCTCGTCTCAGGGCCTGGACACTGAAGCTTTCTTT. Translated, it gives CASGLASSQGLDTEAFF.

V is TRBV6-6 and J is TRBJ2-1; TRBD1 matches at 7 bases. This CDR3 region has 17 residues. V dropped 5 bases and J dropped 0; count of bases not matched to a gene: 10. CDR1 is MNHNY and CDR2 is SVGAGI in the germline V gene (reference sequence). This CDR3 reads CASSLTWDRTSYNEQFF. CDR3 in DNA: TGTGCCAGCAGTCTTACATGGGACAGAACCTCCTACAATGAGCAGTTCTTC.

This clone was seen a single time. The rearrangement joins TRBV7-2 to TRBJ1-1; 7 bases are a match to TRBD1. The V gene's germline CDR1 is SGHTA and CDR2 FQGNSA. The CDR3 runs to 12 residues. V gave up 5 bases and J gave up 5 bases; unmatched junction bases: 2. The CDR3 nucleotides are TGTGCCAGCAGCATGACAGGGACTGAAGCTTTCTTT. Encoded protein: CASSMTGTEAFF.

This chain joins TRBV29-1 and TRBJ2-1; a possible D gene is TRBD2 (6 bases). Germline CDR1 reads SQVTM; CDR2 reads ANQGSEA. The length of the CDR3 is 14 residues. Trimming stripped 4 bases from V and 1 base from J, with 11 bases between. CDR3 sequence reads: CSVGLAPSYNEQFF. CDR3 sequence (DNA): TGCAGCGTTGGGCTAGCGCCTTCCTACAATGAGCAGTTCTTC.

This chain uses TRBV5-6 with TRBJ1-4; the D is unclear. The V gene lost 4 bases and the J gene lost 0 bases, with 19 bases spanning the gap. The CDR3 has 18 amino acids. Looked up from germline, CDR1 is SGHDT and CDR2 is YYEEEE. CDR3 nucleotide sequence: TGTGCCAGCAGCATCGGCTGGCGAGGGCAGTCAACTAATGAAAAACTGTTTTTT. This codes for CASSIGWRGQSTNEKLFF.

This clone was detected only once. V usage is TRBV5-4 and J usage is TRBJ2-5; 13 nucleotides match TRBD2. Unmatched junction bases numbered 2, after V lost 0 bases and J lost 3 bases. CDR3 length: 16 amino acids. Germline V gives CDR1 SGHNT, CDR2 YYREEE (reference sequence). In DNA, the CDR3 is TGTGCCAGCAGCTTGGGAACTAGCGGGGGGGAAGAGACCCAGTACTTC. Its translation is CASSLGTSGGEETQYF.

On this clone itself: A junction end diverges from the germline sequence, so it may reflect a read error. V and J are TRBV7-7 and TRBJ2-5; tentative D call: TRBD1 (7 bases). CDR3 size: 13 residues. Germline V gene lookup returns CDR1 SSHAT and CDR2 FNYEAQ (reference sequence). CDR3 residues: CASTTGAGETQYF. CDR3 sequence (DNA): TGTGCTAGCACCACAGGGGCGGGGGAGACCCAGTACTTC.

This clone was picked up a small number of times. This CDR3 is also generated by other DNA sequences in the sample. The chain couples TRBV5-4 to TRBJ2-6; tentatively, D is TRBD2 (5 bases). This CDR3 comprises 15 residues. CDR1 and CDR2 from the germline V gene are SGHNT and YYREEE (reference sequence). V shed 3 bases and J shed 4 bases, with 11 bases lying between them. CDR3 protein: CASSSPGSGANVLTF. The CDR3 DNA follows: TGTGCCAGCAGCTCCCCGGGGTCGGGGGCCAACGTCCTGACTTTC.

The chain has TRBV18 and TRBJ1-3, with D perhaps TRBD1 (6 bases). The CDR3 length is 15 residues. Per the germline V gene, CDR1 is KGHSH and CDR2 is LQKENI. The germline V and J ends were trimmed by 3 bases and 0 bases, with 9 bases remaining between them. CDR3 DNA sequence: TGTGCCAGCTCACCCATGGACAGCTCTGGAAACACCATATATTTT. Amino acids: CASSPMDSSGNTIYF.

The chain uses TRBV12-3 or TRBV12-4 and TRBJ1-1, with D tentatively TRBD1 (6 bases). Trimming stripped 4 bases from V and 5 bases from J, with 11 bases between. The CDR3 totals 13 residues. CDR3 protein: CASSWYRETEAFF. In DNA, the CDR3 is TGTGCCAGCAGTTGGTACAGGGAGACTGAAGCTTTCTTT.